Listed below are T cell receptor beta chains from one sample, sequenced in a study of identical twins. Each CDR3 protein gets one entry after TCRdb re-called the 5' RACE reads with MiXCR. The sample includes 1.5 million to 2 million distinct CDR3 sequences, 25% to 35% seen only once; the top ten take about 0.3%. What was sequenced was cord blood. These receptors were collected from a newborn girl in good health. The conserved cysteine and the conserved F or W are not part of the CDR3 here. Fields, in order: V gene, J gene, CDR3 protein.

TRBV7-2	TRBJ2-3	ASSLRWGISTTDTQY
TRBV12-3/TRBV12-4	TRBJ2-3	ASSFGSGRTPDTQY
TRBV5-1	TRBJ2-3	ASSLRLGVEVPDTQY
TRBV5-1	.	ASSLAPRDGVGEQY
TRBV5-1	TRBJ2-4	ASTGGYNDIQY
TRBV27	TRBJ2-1	ASSLCDSSYNEQF
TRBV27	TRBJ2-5	ASRPITGRETQY
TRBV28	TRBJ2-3	ASSFLTGRNPQDTQY
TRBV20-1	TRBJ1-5	SASFYSNQPQH
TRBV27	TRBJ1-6	ASSLTRHANSPLH
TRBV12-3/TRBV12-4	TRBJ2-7	ASRGVTYEQY
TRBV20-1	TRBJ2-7	SAVPGTVDGEQY
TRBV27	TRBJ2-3	ASSPRTSGIPSADTQY
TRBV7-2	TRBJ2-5	ASRTGQGPYNEQY
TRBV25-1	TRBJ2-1	ASSEWGNEQF
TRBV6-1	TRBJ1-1	ASSLVDTPSTEAF
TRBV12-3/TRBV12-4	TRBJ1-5	ASSRRGGGSQPQH
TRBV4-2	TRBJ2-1	ASSQDRGRDRLSYNEQF
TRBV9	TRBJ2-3	ASSAWVAGSTDTQY
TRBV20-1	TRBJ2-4	SARGQLEEQY
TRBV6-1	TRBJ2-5	ASSESSSGYNEQY
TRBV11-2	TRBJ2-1	ASSQRTSAYSEQF
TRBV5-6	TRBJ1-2	ASSLDPGTAPYGYT
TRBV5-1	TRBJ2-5	ASSAGLTSGGETQY